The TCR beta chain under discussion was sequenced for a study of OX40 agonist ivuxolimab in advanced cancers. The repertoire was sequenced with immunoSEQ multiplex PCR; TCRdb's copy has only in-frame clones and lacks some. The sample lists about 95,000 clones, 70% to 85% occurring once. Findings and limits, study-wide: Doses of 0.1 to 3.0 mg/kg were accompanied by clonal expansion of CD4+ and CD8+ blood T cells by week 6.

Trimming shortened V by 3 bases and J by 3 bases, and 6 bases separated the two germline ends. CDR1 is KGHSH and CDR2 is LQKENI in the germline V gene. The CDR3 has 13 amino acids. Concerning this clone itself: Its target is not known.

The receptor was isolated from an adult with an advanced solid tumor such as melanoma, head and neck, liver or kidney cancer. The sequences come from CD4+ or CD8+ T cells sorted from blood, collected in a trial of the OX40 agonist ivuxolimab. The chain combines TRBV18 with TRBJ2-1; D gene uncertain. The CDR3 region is CASSPDHYNEQFF. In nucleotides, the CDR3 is TGTGCCAGCTCACCGGACCACTACAATGAGCAGTTCTTC.